This is a list of T cell receptor beta chains from one sample in a study of beta chain features in type 1 diabetes. TCRdb's table, derived via immunoSEQ multiplex PCR, lists solely in-frame clones and lacks some. The sample holds some 330,000 clones; about 12% are singletons and the top ten take approximately 0.011%. The sequenced sample consisted of naive CD4+ T cells from blood. The receptors shown here come from a woman aged 18 to 35 with type 1 diabetes. Each CDR3 is given with its conserved first and last residue. The D gene is left open where the match is weak. Size values are once, few and many counts, or a class for expanded clones, and some rows have none.

j_call d_call clone_size v_call cdr3_nt cdr3_aa
TRBJ1-2 TRBD1 - TRBV9 TGTGCCAGCAGCGTAGAGGACAGGGGGCTGGGTGGCTACACCTTC CASSVEDRGLGGYTF
TRBJ2-5 TRBD1 - TRBV7-9 TGTGCCAGCAGCTTAGGAAAAGACAGGGTCCGAGAGACCCAGTACTTC CASSLGKDRVRETQYF
TRBJ1-1 - - TRBV7-2 TGTGCCAGCACCCGGTCCGCGAACACTGAAGCTTTCTTT CASTRSANTEAFF
TRBJ2-5 TRBD1 few TRBV30 TGTGCCTGGAACCGCGACAGGGCGGAGACCCAGTACTTC CAWNRDRAETQYF
TRBJ1-2 - - TRBV11-3 TGTGCCAGCAGCTTAGCATCCAGAACTGGCTACACCTTC CASSLASRTGYTF
TRBJ2-1 TRBD1 few TRBV18 TGTGCCAGCTCAGGACAGGGGGCGTATAATGAGCAGTTCTTC CASSGQGAYNEQFF
TRBJ2-1 - few TRBV6-1 TGTGCCAGCAGGAGGATTCAGAGCTCCTACAATGAGCAGTTCTTC CASRRIQSSYNEQFF
TRBJ1-4 - - TRBV9 TGTGCCAGCAGCGTAGATCAGGGGTTGGCTAATGAAAAACTGTTTTTT CASSVDQGLANEKLFF
TRBJ2-3 - - TRBV20-1 TGCAGTGCTAGAGCGGATACGCAGTATTTT CSARADTQYF
TRBJ1-2 - - TRBV18 TGTGCCAGTAGGGCACAGGACTATGGCTACACCTTC CASRAQDYGYTF
TRBJ1-2 - - TRBV28 TGTGCCAGCACCAATTCAGGTTCCGGCGGGGCCCAATATGGCTACACCTTC CASTNSGSGGAQYGYTF
TRBJ1-4 - - TRBV6-5 TGTGCCAGCAGGAGCGACAGGAGAAATGAAAAACTGTTTTTT CASRSDRRNEKLFF
TRBJ2-3 TRBD2 - TRBV11-2 TGTGCCAGCAGCCTACTAGCGGGGGGTTTAGATACGCAGTATTTT CASSLLAGGLDTQYF
TRBJ2-4 - - TRBV19 TGTGCCAGTAGTATAGACAGGATATTGGCCAAAAACATTCAGTACTTC CASSIDRILAKNIQYF
TRBJ2-2 TRBD2 - TRBV28 TGTGCCAGCACCTTGGGCGGGAGGGCCCTCGGGGAGCTGTTTTTT CASTLGGRALGELFF
TRBJ2-3 TRBD1 - TRBV7-9 TGTGCCGGGCAGGGGGTTGTGGGCACAGATACGCAGTATTTT CAGQGVVGTDTQYF
TRBJ1-2 - few TRBV18 TGTGCCAGCTCGTCAGACCGGGAGTACGGCTACACCTTC CASSSDREYGYTF
TRBJ2-2 - - TRBV9 TGTGCCAGCAAGCGTGGCTCAACGAACACCGGGGAGCTGTTTTTT CASKRGSTNTGELFF
TRBJ2-1 TRBD2 - TRBV6-6 TGTGCCAGCAGTATAGCGGGAGGGCGTTCCGGTGAGCAGTTCTTC CASSIAGGRSGEQFF
TRBJ2-2 - few TRBV4-3 TGCGCCAGCAGCCAAGCACTCGGAGTGAACACCGGGGAGCTGTTTTTT CASSQALGVNTGELFF
TRBJ2-1 - - TRBV15 TGTGCCACCAGCAGAGATGGGCCTGAGCAGTTCTTC CATSRDGPEQFF
TRBJ1-6 - few TRBV4-3 TGCGCCAGCAGCCAAGATCTGGGGGGGGCCTATAATTCACCCCTCCACTTT CASSQDLGGAYNSPLHF
TRBJ1-2 - few TRBV5-6 TGTGCCAGCAGCTTCGGGACACCACCGGGCTACACCTTC CASSFGTPPGYTF
TRBJ2-1 - - TRBV9 TGTGCCAGCACAATGGGAGGGGGAACCTACAATGAGCAGTTCTTC CASTMGGGTYNEQFF
TRBJ2-2 TRBD1 - TRBV9 TGTGCCAGCAGCGTACAGGGGGCGGCCGGCACCGGGGAGCTGTTTTTT CASSVQGAAGTGELFF
TRBJ2-2 - few TRBV28 TGTGCCAGCAGTTTATCGGCGCAGGGCTCCGGGGAGCTGTTTTTT CASSLSAQGSGELFF
TRBJ2-1 TRBD2 - TRBV5-6 TGTGCCAGCAGGTTGGGACTAGCGGGCACCTACAATGAGCAGTTCTTC CASRLGLAGTYNEQFF
TRBJ2-5 - few TRBV25-1 TGTGCCAGCAGTGATAGGGGATGGTACCAAGAGACCCAGTACTTC CASSDRGWYQETQYF
TRBJ2-2 - few TRBV5-6 TGTGCCAGCAGGGGACTCGGGACAGTGAACACCGGGGAGCTGTTTTTT CASRGLGTVNTGELFF
TRBJ2-5 TRBD2 few TRBV7-2 TGTGCCAGCAGCTTAGGAAGCGGGAGGGAGACCCAGTACTTC CASSLGSGRETQYF
TRBJ2-1 - - TRBV23-1 TGCGCCAGCAGTCAATCTCGCCCCTATCTAGCAGATTCCTACAATGAGCAGTTCTTC CASSQSRPYLADSYNEQFF
TRBJ2-7 - - TRBV28 TGTGCCAGCAGTTTAGGGCTACTAGGCGACGAGCAGTACTTC CASSLGLLGDEQYF
TRBJ1-2 - - TRBV6-5 TGTGCCAGCAGTTTTCGAGCTAACTATGGCTACACCTTC CASSFRANYGYTF
TRBJ2-7 TRBD1 - TRBV4-2 TGTGCCAGCAGCCAAGATCCGGTCTCCAGGGGGCCCCGATACGAGCAGTACTTC CASSQDPVSRGPRYEQYF
TRBJ2-7 TRBD1 few TRBV10-3 TGTGCCATCAGGGGTCAGGGGGCCAGCGAGCAGTACTTC CAIRGQGASEQYF
TRBJ1-2 TRBD1 few TRBV7-6 TGTGCCAGCAGCCCTCGGCCGGGACAGGGCGATGGCTACACCTTC CASSPRPGQGDGYTF
TRBJ2-7 - - TRBV25-1 TGTGCCAGCAGGACCGGGACTCACAGCTACGAGCAGTACTTC CASRTGTHSYEQYF
TRBJ1-1 TRBD1 - TRBV18 TGTGCCAGCTCACGGGGACAGGAAGAAGTCACTGAAGCTTTCTTT CASSRGQEEVTEAFF
TRBJ2-3 - - TRBV5-4 TGTGCCAGCAGCCCGACTCGGAATGGGGCGGATACGCAGTATTTT CASSPTRNGADTQYF
TRBJ1-1 - - TRBV19 TGTGCCAGTAGTCCCCCCGGGGGTGAGAACACTGAAGCTTTCTTT CASSPPGGENTEAFF
TRBJ1-4 TRBD1 once TRBV5-1 TGCGCCAGCAGCCCAGGACAGGGGGACGAAAAACTGTTTTTT CASSPGQGDEKLFF
TRBJ2-7 TRBD1 - TRBV27 TGTGCCAGCAGCCAACGGACAGGCTACGAGCAGTACTTC CASSQRTGYEQYF
TRBJ2-7 - few TRBV2 TGTGCCAGCAGTGAGGCCCAGATCCGCGAGCAGTACTTC CASSEAQIREQYF
TRBJ2-3 TRBD1 - TRBV7-2 TGTGCCAGCAGACGACAGGGGCCAGATACGCAGTATTTT CASRRQGPDTQYF
TRBJ2-5 - few TRBV7-2 TGTGCCAGCAGCTCTGGGGGGGCAGGAGAGACCCAGTACTTC CASSSGGAGETQYF
TRBJ2-7 TRBD2 - TRBV5-1 TGCGCCAGCAGCTTGGTGCTAGCGGGGTCCTACGAGCAGTACTTC CASSLVLAGSYEQYF
TRBJ1-1 - - TRBV9 TGTGCCAGCAGTCCAGGGGAGAACACTGAAGCTTTCTTT CASSPGENTEAFF
TRBJ1-1 - - TRBV29-1 TGCAGCCTAAGTTACGGGAACACTGAAGCTTTCTTT CSLSYGNTEAFF
TRBJ2-7 - - TRBV7-2 TGTGCCAGCAGCTTAATCTGGGGGGCCTACGAGCAGTACTTC CASSLIWGAYEQYF
TRBJ2-7 - - TRBV6-5 TGTGCCAGCAATGGCAGGGGATCCTACGAGCAGTACTTC CASNGRGSYEQYF
TRBJ2-1 TRBD2 - TRBV9 TGTGCCAGCAGCCCGACTAGCGGGGGGAATGAGCAGTTCTTC CASSPTSGGNEQFF
TRBJ2-7 TRBD1 - TRBV18 TGTGCCAGCTCACTTAGACAGGGGGCCTACGAGCAGTACTTC CASSLRQGAYEQYF
TRBJ1-4 - few TRBV29-1 TGCAGCGTTGCCAGGGGACCTAATGAAAAACTGTTTTTT CSVARGPNEKLFF
TRBJ2-5 - few TRBV4-1 TGCGCCAGCAGCCAATCTTCCTCCGAGGGACAAGAGACCCAGTACTTC CASSQSSSEGQETQYF